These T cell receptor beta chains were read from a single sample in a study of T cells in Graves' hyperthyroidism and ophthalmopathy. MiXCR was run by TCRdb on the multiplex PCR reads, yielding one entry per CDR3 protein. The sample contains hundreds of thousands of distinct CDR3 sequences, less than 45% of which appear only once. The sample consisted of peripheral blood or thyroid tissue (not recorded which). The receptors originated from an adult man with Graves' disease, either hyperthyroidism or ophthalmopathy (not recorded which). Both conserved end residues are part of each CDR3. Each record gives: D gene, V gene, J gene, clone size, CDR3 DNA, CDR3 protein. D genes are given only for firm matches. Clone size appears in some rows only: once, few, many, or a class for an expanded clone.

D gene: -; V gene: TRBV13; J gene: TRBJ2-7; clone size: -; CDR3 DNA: TGTGCCAGCAGCAAGGACGGTACTAATTACTACGAGCAGTACTTC; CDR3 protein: CASSKDGTNYYEQYF
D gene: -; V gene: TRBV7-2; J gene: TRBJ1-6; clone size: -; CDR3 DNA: TGTGCCAGCAGAGAGGGGGGGACGCTTTCACCCCTCCACTTT; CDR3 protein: CASREGGTLSPLHF
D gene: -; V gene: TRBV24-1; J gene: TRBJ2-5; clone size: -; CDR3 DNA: TGTGCCACCAGCCTAGGGACCCAAGAGACCCAGTACTTC; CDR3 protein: CATSLGTQETQYF
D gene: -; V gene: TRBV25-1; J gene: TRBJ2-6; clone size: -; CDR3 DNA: TGTGCCAGCAGCCAAGGGGGGGGGACTGGGGCCAACGTCCTGACTTTC; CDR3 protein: CASSQGGGTGANVLTF
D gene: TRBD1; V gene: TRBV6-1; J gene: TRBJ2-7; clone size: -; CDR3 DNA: TGTGCCAGCAGTCAGGACAGGGCGAGGTACGGGCAGTACTTC; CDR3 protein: CASSQDRARYGQYF
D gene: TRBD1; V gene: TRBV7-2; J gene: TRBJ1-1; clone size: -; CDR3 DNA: TGTGCCAGCAGCTTAGGGACAGGGGATTGGACTGAAGCTTTCTTT; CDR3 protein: CASSLGTGDWTEAFF
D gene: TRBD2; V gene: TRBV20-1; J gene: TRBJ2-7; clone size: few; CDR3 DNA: TGCAGTGCTCGGGGACTAGGTTGGGAGCAGTACTTC; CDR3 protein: CSARGLGWEQYF
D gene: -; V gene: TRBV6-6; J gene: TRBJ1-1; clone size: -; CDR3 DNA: TGTGCCGGCAGTTCCTCCGGGACGAACACTGAAGCTTTCTTT; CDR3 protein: CAGSSSGTNTEAFF
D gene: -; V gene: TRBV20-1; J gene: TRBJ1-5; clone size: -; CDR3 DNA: TGCAGTGCTAGAGATCCCCAACGGGGGAGCAATCAGCCCCAGCATTTT; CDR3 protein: CSARDPQRGSNQPQHF
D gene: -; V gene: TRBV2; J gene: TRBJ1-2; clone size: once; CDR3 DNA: TGTGCCAGCTCCCCCCTCGGGGTACGGTATGGCTACACCTTC; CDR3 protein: CASSPLGVRYGYTF
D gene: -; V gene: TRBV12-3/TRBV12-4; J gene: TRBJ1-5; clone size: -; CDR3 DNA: TGTGCCAGCAGGGCCGGGGTTGGCAATCAGCCCCAGCATTTT; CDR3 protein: CASRAGVGNQPQHF